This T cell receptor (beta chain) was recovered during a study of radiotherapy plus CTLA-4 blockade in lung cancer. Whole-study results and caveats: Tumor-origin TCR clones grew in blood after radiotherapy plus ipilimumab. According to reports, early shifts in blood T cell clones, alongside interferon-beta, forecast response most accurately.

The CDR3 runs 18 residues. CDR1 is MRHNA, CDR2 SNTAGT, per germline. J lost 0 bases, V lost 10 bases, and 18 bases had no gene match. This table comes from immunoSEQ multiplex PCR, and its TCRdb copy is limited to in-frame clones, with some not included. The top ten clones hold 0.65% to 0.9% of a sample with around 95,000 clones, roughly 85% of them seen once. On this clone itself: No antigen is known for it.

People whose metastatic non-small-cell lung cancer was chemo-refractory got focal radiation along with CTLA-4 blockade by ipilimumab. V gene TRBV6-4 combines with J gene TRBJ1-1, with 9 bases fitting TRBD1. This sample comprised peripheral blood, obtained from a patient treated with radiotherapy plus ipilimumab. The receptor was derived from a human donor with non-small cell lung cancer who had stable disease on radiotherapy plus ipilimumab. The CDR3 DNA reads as TGTGCCACTCCGGACAGGGGCCTCGCCCTATGCATGAACACTGAAGCTTTCTTT. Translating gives CATPDRGLALCMNTEAFF.